These 5 T cell receptor beta chains were sequenced from one sample in a study of blood T cell repertoires in COVID-19. Profiled with immunoSEQ multiplex PCR; TCRdb holds only in-frame clones, not every one. The sample consists of fewer than 350,000 clones, approximately 91% of them appearing once. Source material: peripheral blood. The receptors here all came from a man aged 18 to 30 with active or convalescent COVID-19.

This chain joins TRBV3-1 (or the pseudogene TRBV3-2) and TRBJ2-5; 11 bases line up with TRBD1. In germline, CDR1 is LGHDT, CDR2 YNNKEL (reference sequence). This CDR3 is 18 amino acids long. Germline trimming cut 1 base from V and 5 bases from J; bases unmatched to any gene: 12. This CDR3 is CASSQGVFLDRGPETQYF. For the CDR3, the DNA is TGTGCCAGCAGCCAAGGTGTGTTTTTGGACAGGGGGCCGGAGACCCAGTACTTC.

This clone occurred a few times. The chain uses TRBV10-1 and TRBJ2-7; D is ambiguous. The CDR3 has 11 amino acids. Trimming cost V 3 bases and J 5 bases, with 5 bases left between them. Germline V gives CDR1 WNHNN, CDR2 SYGVQD (reference sequence). CDR3 amino acids: CASSDADEQYF. In nucleotides, the CDR3 is TGCGCCAGCAGTGATGCGGACGAGCAGTACTTC.

CDR3 bases: TGTGCCAGCAGTGTACGACAGGGACACAACTATGGCTACACCTTC. Translation gives CASSVRQGHNYGYTF. This chain links TRBV25-1 with TRBJ1-2; the match to TRBD1 covers 7 bases. Germline CDR1 is MGHDK and CDR2 is SYGVNS. The CDR3 totals 15 residues. V shed 4 bases, J shed 2 bases, and the junction held 7 bases outside the gene matches.

The rearrangement uses TRBV27 and TRBJ2-2, with a tentative D call TRBD2 (6 bases). The germline V gene encodes CDR1 MNHEY and CDR2 SMNVEV (reference sequence). This CDR3 contains 14 residues. Between the trimmed V and J ends, which lost 6 bases and 4 bases, there was a span of 12 bases. CDR3 sequence: CASSLREVTGELFF. The CDR3 DNA reads as TGTGCCAGCAGCCTAAGGGAGGTCACCGGGGAGCTGTTTTTT.

The rearrangement links TRBV19 to TRBJ2-2, with 9 positions matching TRBD1. CDR3 length: 12 amino acids. The trim removed 9 bases at V and 8 bases at J, leaving 4 bases unmatched. Germline CDR1 is LNHDA and CDR2 is SQIVND (reference sequence). CDR3 bases: TGTGCCAGCCGACAGGGGGTGGGGGAGCTGTTTTTT. Its translation is CASRQGVGELFF. The full variable domain, completed using reference TRBV19 and TRBJ2-2, is DGGITQSPKYLFRKEGQNVTLSCEQNLNHDAMYWYRQDPGQGLRLIYYSQIVNDFQKGDIAEGYSVSREKKESFPLTVTSAQKNPTAFYLCASRQGVGELFFGEGSRLTVL.